This is a list of T cell receptor beta chains from one sample in a study of T-cell memory formation after mild COVID-19. TCRdb itself ran the 5' RACE reads through MiXCR, one entry per CDR3 protein. The table lists about 270,000 distinct CDR3 sequences, over 15% of them singletons. Material: PBMCs or a T cell subset sorted from them (not recorded which). All receptors derive from a man younger than 30 who had mild COVID-19 (a few samples of this study predate the infection). Cell type and time point are not known. CDR3s leave out the opening cysteine and the closing phenylalanine or tryptophan.

V gene	J gene	CDR3 protein
TRBV13	TRBJ1-1	ASSPGGWWGHRNTEAF
TRBV20-1	TRBJ1-5	SADHPGEPQH
TRBV20-1	TRBJ2-3	SARDWTGGRLDTQY
TRBV5-1	TRBJ1-4	ASAGWGRNEKLF
TRBV6-6	TRBJ1-1	ASEGADLATEAF
TRBV4-2	TRBJ2-1	ASSQDRAAGGNEQF
TRBV19	TRBJ2-5	ASSGQGRGQETQY
TRBV4-2	TRBJ1-2	ASSQEPPDGGNYGYT
TRBV2	TRBJ1-5	ASSEYGGNQPQH
TRBV3-1	TRBJ1-1	ASSQSEARTEAF
TRBV4-1	TRBJ2-2	ASSQSTGRSGELF
TRBV5-6	TRBJ2-3	ASSLANSDTQY
TRBV5-4	TRBJ2-7	ASSSGFTYEQY
TRBV2	TRBJ2-7	ASVGLDSYEQY
TRBV11-3	TRBJ2-2	ASSGRKGTGDTGELF
TRBV5-1	TRBJ1-1	ASSSGQSYTEAF
TRBV5-5	TRBJ2-2	ASSARLAGSGELF
TRBV20-1	TRBJ1-5	SARETRQGEDWANQPQH
TRBV4-1	TRBJ2-2	ASSQTPGAYTGELF
TRBV6-6	TRBJ1-5	ASSPGGQPQH
TRBV20-1	TRBJ1-5	SAPWGPGSNQPQH
TRBV27	TRBJ1-5	ASSWGSGPNQPQH
TRBV6-5	TRBJ2-2	ASSYSIGANTGELF
TRBV12-3/TRBV12-4	TRBJ2-5	ASSPGEGETQY
TRBV12-3/TRBV12-4	TRBJ2-3	ASSPSSGRGTDTQY
TRBV29-1	TRBJ2-1	SVLPGGDEQF
TRBV7-3	TRBJ2-1	ASSLGSDEQF
TRBV7-2	TRBJ2-5	ASSLARPETQY
TRBV2	TRBJ2-1	ASSEVAFAPRPGF
TRBV14	TRBJ2-1	ASSQQGASNEQF
TRBV18	TRBJ1-5	ASSPGGGGGNQPQH
TRBV5-1	TRBJ1-1	ASSAPLSSTEAF
TRBV6-5	TRBJ1-2	ASTRGGTVYGYT
TRBV7-9	TRBJ2-5	ASSLEWGPSRGTQY
TRBV15	TRBJ2-1	ATSRVVNEQF
TRBV6-6	TRBJ2-5	ASSSPSAGTQY
TRBV7-9	TRBJ2-3	ASSWGLRIGGPDTQY
TRBV28	TRBJ1-3	ATLTSSGNTIY
TRBV30	TRBJ1-4	ACVRGAVNEKLF
TRBV5-6	TRBJ2-1	ASSLTGGHEQF
TRBV13	TRBJ1-1	ASSPRGAEAF
TRBV7-3	TRBJ1-6	ASSQGGNSPLH
TRBV11-2	TRBJ2-1	ASSPRLARNEQF
TRBV7-3	TRBJ2-1	ASSRGAREEQF
TRBV10-3	TRBJ2-1	AISEFSGGANEQF